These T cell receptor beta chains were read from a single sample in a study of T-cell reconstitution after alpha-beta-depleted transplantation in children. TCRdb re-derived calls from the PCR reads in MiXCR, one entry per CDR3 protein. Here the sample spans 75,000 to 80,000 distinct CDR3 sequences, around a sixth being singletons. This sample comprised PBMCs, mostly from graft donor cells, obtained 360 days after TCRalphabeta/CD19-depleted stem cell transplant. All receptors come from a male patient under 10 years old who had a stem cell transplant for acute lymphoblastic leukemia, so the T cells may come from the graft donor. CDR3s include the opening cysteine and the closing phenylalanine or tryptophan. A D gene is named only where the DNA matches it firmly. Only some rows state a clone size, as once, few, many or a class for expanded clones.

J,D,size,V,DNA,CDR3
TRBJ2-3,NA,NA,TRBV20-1,TGCAGTGCTAGTAGGGGAGCTGTCGCAGATACGCAGTATTTT,CSASRGAVADTQYF
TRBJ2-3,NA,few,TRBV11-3,TGTGCCAGCAGCTTAGACACAGGGTTATTAGATACGCAGTATTTT,CASSLDTGLLDTQYF
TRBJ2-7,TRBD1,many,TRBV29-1,TGCAGCGGAGGACAGGCAAGTCAATACGAGCAGTACTTC,CSGGQASQYEQYF
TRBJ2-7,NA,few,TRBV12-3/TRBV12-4,TGTGCCAGCAGTTTTCTAGTGGGGAGAGGATACGAGCAGTACTTC,CASSFLVGRGYEQYF
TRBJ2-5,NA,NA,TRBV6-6,TGTGCCTGTCGGGGGGCGGAGACCCAGTACTTC,CACRGAETQYF
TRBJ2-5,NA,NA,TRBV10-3,TGTGCCATCAGTGAGTCCAGGGGCACTTTGGAGACCCAGTACTTC,CAISESRGTLETQYF
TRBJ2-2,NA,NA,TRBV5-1,TGCTCCAGCAGCTTTTTTGATAGCCCGAACACCGGGGAGCTGTTTTTT,CSSSFFDSPNTGELFF
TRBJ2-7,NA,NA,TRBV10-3,TGTGCCACCGGACGGAGCTACGAGCAGTACTTC,CATGRSYEQYF
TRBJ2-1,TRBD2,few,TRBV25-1,TGTGCCAGCAGTCATACACTAGCGGGAGTCGATGAGCAGTTCTTC,CASSHTLAGVDEQFF
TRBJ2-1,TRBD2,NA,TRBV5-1,TGCGCCAGCAGCTTGGGGACTAGCGGGAGGATCAGCTCCTACAATGAGCAGTTCTTC,CASSLGTSGRISSYNEQFF
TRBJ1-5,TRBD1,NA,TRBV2,TGTGCCAGCACTCGACGACAGGGGGGACAGCCCCAGCATTTT,CASTRRQGGQPQHF
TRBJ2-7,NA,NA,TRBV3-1,TGTGCCAGCAGCCATCAGGATCCCTACGAGCAGTACTTC,CASSHQDPYEQYF
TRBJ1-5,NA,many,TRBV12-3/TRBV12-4,TGTGCCAGCAGTTTTGCCCGCAATCAGCCCCAGCATTTT,CASSFARNQPQHF
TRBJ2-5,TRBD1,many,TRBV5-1,TGCGCCAGCAGCTTGGACAGGGGGGAAGAGACCCAGTACTTC,CASSLDRGEETQYF
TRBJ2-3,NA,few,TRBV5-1,TGCGCCAGCAGCACGGGACTCAGCACAGATACGCAGTATTTT,CASSTGLSTDTQYF
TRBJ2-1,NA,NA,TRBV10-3,TGTGCCATCGGACCGAGGGACATATACAATGAGCAGTTCTTC,CAIGPRDIYNEQFF
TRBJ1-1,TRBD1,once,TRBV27,TGTGCCAGCAGTTTAAAGGGGACAGGGACGCTTACTTTCTTT,CASSLKGTGTLTFF
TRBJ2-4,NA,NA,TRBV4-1,TGCGCCAGCAGCCACCCCGGGACAACCAGGGTTCAGTACTTC,CASSHPGTTRVQYF
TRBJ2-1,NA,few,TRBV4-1,TGCGCCAGCAGCCAAGCTAGACTCAATGAGCAGTTCTTC,CASSQARLNEQFF
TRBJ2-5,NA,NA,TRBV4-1,TGCGCCAGCAGCCACGATGGGGTTCGGACCCAGTACTTC,CASSHDGVRTQYF
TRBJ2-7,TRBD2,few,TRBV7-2,TGTGCCAGCAGCTTATTCCTAGCGGGGATCTACGAGCAGTACTTC,CASSLFLAGIYEQYF
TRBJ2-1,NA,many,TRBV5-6,TGTGCCAGCAGCACCGCGACAGGCTATGGGATCTTC,CASSTATGYGIF
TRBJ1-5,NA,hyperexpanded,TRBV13,TGTGCCAGCAGCTTGGGGGGCAGGGTCGGGCAGCCCCAGCATTTT,CASSLGGRVGQPQHF
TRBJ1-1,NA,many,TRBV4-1,TGCGCCAGCAGCCAAGAAATGAGGTACAGCTGGAGGGGGACTGAAGCTTTCTTT,CASSQEMRYSWRGTEAFF
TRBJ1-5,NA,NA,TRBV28,TGTGCCAGCAGCCCACTCCTCCGGACCCATAGCAATCAGCCCCAGCATTTT,CASSPLLRTHSNQPQHF
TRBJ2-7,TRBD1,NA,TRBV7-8,TGTGCCAGCAGCTTTTCCGGGACAGGCTCCTACGAGCAGTACTTC,CASSFSGTGSYEQYF
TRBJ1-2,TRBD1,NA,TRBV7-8,TGTGCCAGCAGCTTAAGCCCTACAGGGGTCTATGGCTACACCTTC,CASSLSPTGVYGYTF
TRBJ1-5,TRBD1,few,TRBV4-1,TGCGCCAGCAGCCAAGAAGGGGGACAGATTAGCAATCAGCCCCAGCATTTT,CASSQEGGQISNQPQHF
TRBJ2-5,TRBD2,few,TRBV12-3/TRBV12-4,TGTGCCAGCAGCCGCACTAGCGGGAGAGGGGAGACCCAGTACTTC,CASSRTSGRGETQYF
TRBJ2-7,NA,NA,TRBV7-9,TGTGCCAGCCGCCTGAGGGTCTCTGCCACCATCCTCTATGAGTACTTC,CASRLRVSATILYEYF
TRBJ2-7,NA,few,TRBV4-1,TGCGCCAGCAGCCAAGTTGCAGGGGAGGCATACGAGCAGTACTTC,CASSQVAGEAYEQYF
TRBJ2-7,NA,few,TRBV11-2,TGTGCCAGCAGCTTAAATCGCCAGCAGTACTTC,CASSLNRQQYF
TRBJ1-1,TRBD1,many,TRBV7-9,TGTGCCAGCAGCTTAGCAGGGGGCAGAACTGAAGCTTTCTTT,CASSLAGGRTEAFF
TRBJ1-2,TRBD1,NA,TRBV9,TGTGCCAGCGGGTCGACAGGGGGCAGTCTGAGACGTGGCTACACCTTC,CASGSTGGSLRRGYTF
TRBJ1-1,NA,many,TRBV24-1,TGTGCCACCAGTGATTTGCCCCTCGGGGGAACTGAAGCTTTCTTT,CATSDLPLGGTEAFF
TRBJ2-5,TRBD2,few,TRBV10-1,TGCGCCAGCAGTGTGGGGACTAGCGAATCGCCAGGGGAGACCCAGTACTTC,CASSVGTSESPGETQYF
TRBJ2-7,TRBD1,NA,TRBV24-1,TGTGCCACCAGGGTCCAGACAGGGTTGGGATTCTACGAGCAGTACTTC,CATRVQTGLGFYEQYF
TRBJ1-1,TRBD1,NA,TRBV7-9,TGTGCCAGCAGCTTCGGGACAGGGGTTATTGGGGTTGAAGCTTTCTTT,CASSFGTGVIGVEAFF
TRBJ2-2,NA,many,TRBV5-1,TGCGCCAGCAGCCTCACAACCTGGGGGACCGGGGAGCTGTTTTTT,CASSLTTWGTGELFF
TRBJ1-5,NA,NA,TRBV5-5,TGTGCCAGCAGCTTGGCGGACAGTAATCAGCCCCAGCATTTT,CASSLADSNQPQHF
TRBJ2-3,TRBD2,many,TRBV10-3,TGTGCCACGGGGGGACTAGCGGAAACAGATACGCAGTATTTT,CATGGLAETDTQYF
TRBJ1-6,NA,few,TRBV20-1,TGCAGTGCTAGAGGCAGACTCGGCAGCTCCTATAATTCACCCCTCCACTTT,CSARGRLGSSYNSPLHF
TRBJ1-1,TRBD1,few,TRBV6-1,TGTGCCAGCAGGAGGACAGGGGGCTCGGGAGGCACTGAAGCTTTCTTT,CASRRTGGSGGTEAFF
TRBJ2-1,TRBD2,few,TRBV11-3,TGTGCCAGCAGCTTGGGTAGCGGGATGCAGTTCTTC,CASSLGSGMQFF
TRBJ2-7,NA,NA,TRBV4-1,TGCGCCAGCAGCCAAGATCCCTTGGGAATTTCGCGGGGCTCCTACGAGCAGTACTTC,CASSQDPLGISRGSYEQYF
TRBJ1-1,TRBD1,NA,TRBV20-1,TGCAGTGCTAGATCGGACTACAGGGGAGCTTTCTTT,CSARSDYRGAFF
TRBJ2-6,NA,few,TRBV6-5,TGTGCCAGCAGTTACTCAACCCTTACAAGCTCTGGGGCCAACGTCCTGACTTTC,CASSYSTLTSSGANVLTF
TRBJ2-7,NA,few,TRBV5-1,TGCGCCAGCAGCCCGGACAGCTACGAGCAGTACTTC,CASSPDSYEQYF
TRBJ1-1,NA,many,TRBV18,TGTGCCAGCTCACCAATCGAGATAATGAACACTGAAGCTTTCTTT,CASSPIEIMNTEAFF